The source of this T cell receptor beta chain is a study of blood T cells in healthy people across ages. Study results and limitations: Researchers report that TCR beta diversity correlated strongly with naive T cell percentage.

Trimming left V 3 bases short and J 1 base short, with 28 bases between. The length of the CDR3 is 20 residues. With regard to this clonotype: No antigen is known for it.

Then a second PCR, running about 7 to 11 cycles, was carried out with a sample-barcoded 5' primer and a J-beta primer mix. TCRdb recomputed calls from the 5' RACE reads with MiXCR, one row per CDR3 protein. This sample has hundreds of thousands of distinct CDR3 sequences; about 36% occur once, and the top ten carry around 13%. Donation came from healthy Caucasian individuals in Russia who were aged about 6 to 100. Per sample, no less than 5.5 micrograms of total RNA were extracted. This receptor was identified in a young man in good health. The sequenced material came from blood. The chain combines TRBV12-3 or TRBV12-4 with TRBJ2-7; D is possibly TRBD1 or TRBD2 (5 bases each). Here the CDR3 DNA reads TGTGCCAGCAGTTTTTCGGGTCAAAGCTGGGGCCGGGGCCAATCCTACGAGCAGTACTTC. Translation gives CASSFSGQSWGRGQSYEQYF.